This TCR beta chain was captured by sequencing in a study of T cell changes during pregnancy in multiple sclerosis. TCRdb keeps only in-frame clones here, not all; method: immunoSEQ multiplex PCR. The repertoire consists of approximately 94,000 clones, with about 90% occurring once and the leading ten covering about 1.9%. V was cut by 3 bases and J by 5 bases, with 4 bases left in between. The CDR3 is made up of 12 amino acids. Germline V lookup: CDR1 LGHNA, CDR2 YNFKEQ. The specimen was peripheral blood, collected after pregnancy. The clonotype originates from a female donor with multiple sclerosis, enrolled in a pregnancy study. The genes are TRBV4-2 and TRBJ2-2; the D is unclear. The CDR3 reads CASSHPTGELFF. CDR3 DNA: TGTGCCAGCAGCCATCCAACCGGGGAGCTGTTTTTT.